This paragraph reports one TCR beta chain. The antigen is unknown. The record originates from a study of blood T cells in healthy people across ages. Germline CDR1 reads SGHTA; CDR2 reads FQGNSA. This CDR3 has 15 residues. V dropped 6 bases and J dropped 8 bases, with 22 bases sitting between them. Broader study findings: Any changes in expanded clonotypes were possibly confounded, as donor CMV status remained unknown. It was not possible, with unsorted PBMCs, to conclusively compare naive and antigen-experienced cells.

Next came a second PCR, run for about 7 to 12 cycles, which used a sample-barcoded 5' primer along with a J-beta primer mix. TCRdb re-analysed the 5' RACE reads in MiXCR, keeping a single row per CDR3 protein. The sample comprises 720,000 or so distinct CDR3 sequences, 40% to 45% of which are singletons, and around 30% rests with the top ten. The sample providers were healthy Caucasian people from Russia, aged about 6 to 90. The rearrangement uses TRBV7-2 and TRBJ1-2, with D unclear. Sequencing was carried out using blood. The TCR sequence derives from a man aged 80 or over in good health. This chain's CDR3 is CASSVGYREVGGYTF. CDR3 coding DNA: TGTGCCAGCAGTGTGGGATATCGAGAGGTGGGCGGCTACACCTTC.